Presented here are 21 T cell receptor beta chains from one specimen sequenced in a study of cytotoxic CD8 clonotypes in ibrutinib-treated CLL. TCRdb's table, derived via immunoSEQ multiplex PCR, lists solely in-frame clones and lacks some. The table includes about 76,000 clones, just over 85% detected once. This specimen was PBMCs, taken before ibrutinib treatment. The receptors originated from a human donor with chronic lymphocytic leukemia.

The rearrangement joins TRBV2 to TRBJ1-1; TRBD1 matches at 7 bases. The CDR3 has 15 amino acids. V lost 1 base, J lost 6 bases, and 8 bases stayed unmatched. Germline assignment: CDR1 SNHLY and CDR2 FYNNEI. In DNA, the CDR3 is TGTGCCAGCAGTGAAGACCACGTAGGGGGCTCTGAAGCTTTCTTT. This codes for CASSEDHVGGSEAFF.

The genes are TRBV5-5 and TRBJ2-7; D is perhaps TRBD2 (6 bases). The V end was cut by 0 bases, the J end by 2 bases, with 12 bases between. The CDR3 loop spans 15 amino acids. Germline assignment: CDR1 SGHKS and CDR2 YYEKEE (reference sequence). CDR3 bases: TGTGCCAGCAGCTTGGTCGCGGGATTGACCTACGAGCAGTACTTC. Its protein is CASSLVAGLTYEQYF.

This clone came up a few times. The rearrangement joins TRBV4-2 to TRBJ2-7; the match to TRBD2 covers 9 bases. The CDR3 runs 15 residues. Unmatched junction bases numbered 11, after V lost 4 bases and J lost 7 bases. From germline, CDR1 is LGHNA and CDR2 YNFKEQ. The CDR3 region has the DNA TGTGCCAGCAGCCCGGGCGGGGGGGCCTTGTGGGAGCAGTACTTC. This gives the protein CASSPGGGALWEQYF.

This chain joins TRBV30 and TRBJ1-5; no clear D gene. Trimming left V 0 bases short and J 4 bases short, with 10 bases between. Germline CDR1 reads GTSNPN; CDR2 reads SVGIG (reference sequence). This CDR3 is built from 14 residues. CDR3 sequence: CAWSVTTGNQPQHF. In nucleotides, the CDR3 is TGTGCCTGGAGTGTTACAACCGGTAATCAGCCCCAGCATTTT.

The chain links TRBV7-9 to TRBJ1-5; 9 positions agree with TRBD1. Germline CDR1 SEHNR, CDR2 FQNEAQ (reference sequence). There are 14 residues in the CDR3. V trimming: 5 bases; J trimming: 7 bases; junction bases outside the gene matches: 6. The CDR3: CASSVGQGKQPQHF. In nucleotides, the CDR3 is TGTGCCAGCAGCGTGGGACAGGGTAAACAGCCCCAGCATTTT.

The gene calls are TRBV4-3 and TRBJ2-1, with TRBD1 matching over 7 bases. The V gene end was trimmed by 3 bases and the J gene end by 5 bases; junction bases not matched to a gene: 7. Germline V gene sequence: CDR1 LGHNA, CDR2 YSLEER. There are 15 residues in the CDR3. CDR3 in DNA: TGCGCCAGCAGCCAGGGACAGTCTCCCAACAATGAGCAGTTCTTC. This translates into CASSQGQSPNNEQFF.

The rearrangement uses TRBV4-1 and TRBJ2-3; D unclear. The length of the CDR3 is 16 residues. V dropped 1 base and J dropped 4 bases, with 15 bases sitting between them. The V gene's germline CDR1 is MGHRA and CDR2 YSYEKL. In DNA, the CDR3 is TGCGCCAGCAGCCAAGGGGGTTTGGCAGTGGCAGATACGCAGTATTTT. Translating gives CASSQGGLAVADTQYF.

The chain carries TRBV5-1 and TRBJ2-2; TRBD2 might be the D (5 bases). CDR1 and CDR2 (germline): SGHRS, YFSETQ. V was shortened by 0 bases and J by 7 bases, with 7 bases between the two germline ends. There are 13 residues in the CDR3. In DNA form, the CDR3 reads TGCGCCAGCAGCTTGGGAGGGCGCGGGGAGCTGTTTTTT. Amino acids: CASSLGGRGELFF. Based on the CDR3 plus reference TRBV5-1 and TRBJ2-2, the full variable domain is KAGVTQTPRYLIKTRGQQVTLSCSPISGHRSVSWYQQTPGQGLQFLFEYFSETQRNKGNFPGRFSGRQFSNSRSEMNVSTLELGDSALYLCASSLGGRGELFFGEGSRLTVL.

V gene TRBV5-4 combines with J gene TRBJ1-2, with 7 nucleotides matching TRBD1. With V trimmed by 2 bases and J by 3 bases, 4 bases remained unmatched. The CDR3 loop spans 14 amino acids. Germline CDR1 SGHNT, CDR2 YYREEE (reference sequence). The CDR3 loop is CASSLRDRDYGYTF. The CDR3 coding sequence is TGTGCCAGCAGCTTAAGGGACAGAGACTATGGCTACACCTTC.

This clone was recorded once. V and J are TRBV6-5 and TRBJ1-2; D ambiguous. With 5 bases removed from V and 1 base from J, the gap between germline ends came to 5 bases. CDR3 length: 12 residues. Germline-derived CDR1 and CDR2 are MNHEY and SVGAGI. The DNA for the CDR3 is TGTGCCAGCAGTCGGAGTAACTATGGCTACACCTTC. The encoded protein is CASSRSNYGYTF.

The V gene is TRBV2, the J gene TRBJ1-3; D is ambiguous. The CDR3 covers 14 residues. Germline V gene lookup returns CDR1 SNHLY and CDR2 FYNNEI. Trimming removed 2 bases at V and 0 bases at J, with 5 bases between. The CDR3 loop reads CASSEIFSGNTIYF. CDR3 DNA: TGTGCCAGCAGTGAAATCTTCTCTGGAAACACCATATATTTT.

This clone has just a few counts. The chain is built from TRBV28 and TRBJ1-1; perhaps TRBD1 as D (6 bases). This CDR3 has 16 residues. Germline CDR1 and CDR2: MDHEN and SYDVKM. V lost 7 bases to trimming and J lost 1 base, with 19 bases between them. The CDR3: CASNPSGVVANTEAFF. The CDR3 nucleotides read TGTGCCAGCAATCCCTCAGGGGTCGTGGCGAACACTGAAGCTTTCTTT.

The chain carries TRBV2 and TRBJ2-7, with unresolved D. Trimming stripped 8 bases from V and 6 bases from J, with 11 bases between. Germline lookup yields CDR1 SNHLY and CDR2 FYNNEI. This CDR3 has 11 residues. CDR3 coding DNA: TGTGCCAGCGAGGTAACAGCCGAGCAGTACTTC. This sequence encodes CASEVTAEQYF.

This chain joins TRBV18 and TRBJ2-5; TRBD1 agrees at 7 bases. There are 15 residues in the CDR3. Germline V CDR1 and CDR2: KGHSH, LQKENI. J lost 0 bases, V lost 3 bases, and 4 bases had no gene match. Written as DNA, the CDR3 is TGTGCCAGCTCACCCTCCGACAGGGACCAAGAGACCCAGTACTTC. It codes for CASSPSDRDQETQYF.

V usage is TRBV10-3 and J usage is TRBJ1-3, with D maybe TRBD1 (6 bases). Germline CDR1 reads ENHRY; CDR2 reads SYGVKD. The ends were cut back, 6 bases at V and 0 bases at J, with 9 bases in the middle. The CDR3 sequence is 14 residues long. DNA for the CDR3: TGTGCCATCAGGGACAGTGCCTCTGGAAACACCATATATTTT. Protein product: CAIRDSASGNTIYF.

CDR3 amino acids: CASRRLVTDTQYF. Here the CDR3 DNA reads TGTGCCAGCAGGCGACTAGTAACAGATACGCAGTATTTT. The V gene is TRBV2, the J gene TRBJ2-3, with D perhaps matching TRBD2 (6 bases). This CDR3 region has 13 residues. Trimming pared 6 bases from V and 3 bases from J, leaving 10 bases between. From germline, CDR1 is SNHLY and CDR2 FYNNEI. Full variable domain (outside the CDR3, taken from reference TRBV2 and TRBJ2-3): EPEVTQTPSHQVTQMGQEVILRCVPISNHLYFYWYRQILGQKVEFLVSFYNNEISEKSEIFDDQFSVERPDGSNFTLKIRSTKLEDSAMYFCASRRLVTDTQYFGPGTRLTVL.

In regard to this clone: The sample holds other DNA sequences that translate to the same CDR3. The rearrangement links TRBV19 to TRBJ1-2, with D hard to call. The CDR3 is 14 amino acids. CDR1 LNHDA and CDR2 SQIVND come from the germline V gene (reference sequence). Trimming took off 1 base at V and 3 bases at J, with 9 bases between the two ends. DNA for the CDR3: TGTGCCAGTAGTATAGTGGGCGGCGACTATGGCTACACCTTC. As protein: CASSIVGGDYGYTF.

This chain joins TRBV6-6 and TRBJ2-2; 10 bases are a match to TRBD1. CDR3 size: 15 residues. J gave up 4 bases and V 7 bases, and 6 bases lay outside the gene matches. From germline, CDR1 is MNHNY and CDR2 SVGAGI (reference sequence). CDR3 loop: CASIRDRGGTGELFF. Here the CDR3 DNA reads TGTGCCAGCATAAGGGACAGGGGTGGCACCGGGGAGCTGTTTTTT.

The chain is built from TRBV6-5 and TRBJ2-7; unclear D gene. V gave up 0 bases and J gave up 3 bases, with 6 bases separating them. CDR3 length equals 13 residues. Germline CDR1 is MNHEY and CDR2 is SVGAGI. The CDR3 here is CASSYSRIYEQYF. The CDR3 DNA reads as TGTGCCAGCAGTTACTCCCGGATCTACGAGCAGTACTTC.

The chain joins TRBV7-2 to TRBJ1-5; 7 positions agree with TRBD1. The ends lost 5 bases at V and 2 bases at J; junction bases unmatched: 6. The CDR3 is 15 amino acids. Germline lookup yields CDR1 SGHTA and CDR2 FQGNSA. In DNA form, the CDR3 reads TGTGCCAGCAGCCAACGTCAGGGGGGCAATCAGCCCCAGCATTTT. It yields the protein CASSQRQGGNQPQHF. Combining the CDR3 with reference TRBV7-2 and TRBJ1-5 gives the whole variable domain GAGVSQSPSNKVTEKGKDVELRCDPISGHTALYWYRQSLGQGLEFLIYFQGNSAPDKSGLPSDRFSAERTGGSVSTLTIQRTQQEDSAVYLCASSQRQGGNQPQHFGDGTRLSIL.

The chain is built from TRBV2 and TRBJ2-1; D ambiguous. Germline lookup yields CDR1 SNHLY and CDR2 FYNNEI. This CDR3 is built from 12 residues. V was pared by 6 bases and J by 4 bases, with 7 bases between. Written as DNA, the CDR3 is TGTGCCAGCAGCGTGGGGTACAATGAGCAGTTCTTC. Amino acid sequence: CASSVGYNEQFF.